Listed below are T cell receptor beta chains from one sample, sequenced in a study of identical twins. Via MiXCR, TCRdb re-called the 5' RACE reads, giving one row per CDR3 protein. The table includes some 250,000 distinct CDR3 sequences, about 13% detected once. This sample was shared with a second study, whose subject was yellow fever vaccine responses in identical twins.

The sample taken for sequencing was memory (CD45RO+) T cells sorted from blood. All receptors come from a woman aged 18-29 years in good health. The CDR3 runs from the conserved cysteine through the conserved F or W. D genes are given only for firm matches. Size tells how often a clone was seen (once, few, many) or the class of an expanded clone, and some rows leave it out.

j_call clone_size d_call v_call cdr3_nt cdr3_aa
TRBJ2-1 many . TRBV12-3/TRBV12-4 TGTGCCAGCAGTTTCGGGCACCCTTACAATGAGCAGTTCTTC CASSFGHPYNEQFF
TRBJ2-7 . TRBD2 TRBV3-1 TGTGCCAGCAGCCCCAGCGGGAGAACTCACGACGAGCAGTACTTC CASSPSGRTHDEQYF
TRBJ2-3 few TRBD1 TRBV7-9 TGTGCCAGCAGCAGTGACAGGGGGAAAGATACGCAGTATTTT CASSSDRGKDTQYF
TRBJ2-4 . TRBD1 TRBV2 TGTGCCAGCAGTGAACAGGGGGATATGACCATTCAGTACTTC CASSEQGDMTIQYF
TRBJ1-6 many TRBD1 TRBV7-2 TGTGCCAGCAGCCCGGGGACAGGGAAGATTTCACCCCTCCACTTT CASSPGTGKISPLHF
TRBJ2-3 few TRBD2 TRBV3-1 TGTGCCAGCAGCCAAGAAGCGGGGATGGGGACAGATACGCAGTATTTT CASSQEAGMGTDTQYF
TRBJ2-7 once . TRBV2 TGTGCCAGCTCCAAGGCCCTATCCTACGAGCAGTACTTC CASSKALSYEQYF
TRBJ1-4 . . TRBV9 TGTGCCAGCAGCACAGGCCCCGATGAAAAACTGTTTTTT CASSTGPDEKLFF
TRBJ2-1 few TRBD1 TRBV24-1 TGTGCCACCAGTGATTTGGGGGACAGGGGGCAAAATGAGCAGTTCTTC CATSDLGDRGQNEQFF
TRBJ2-7 few TRBD1 TRBV20-1 TGCAGTGCTAGACCGTTGGACAGGGTGGGCGAGCAGTACTTC CSARPLDRVGEQYF
TRBJ2-3 . TRBD2 TRBV20-1 TGCAGTGCTAGCAAAGCGGGGGGTGCGGATACGCAGTATTTT CSASKAGGADTQYF
TRBJ2-7 few . TRBV5-1 TGCGCCAGCAGCTTGGTTAGCGTAGCCTACGAGCAGTACTTC CASSLVSVAYEQYF
TRBJ1-2 . . TRBV6-1 TGTGCCAGCAGTGACAACAGGGCTGGAGCTCGTGGCTACACCTTC CASSDNRAGARGYTF
TRBJ2-1 . . TRBV7-2 TGTGCCAGCAGCCTCACAGGGAACTCCTACAATGAGCAGTTCTTC CASSLTGNSYNEQFF
TRBJ1-5 few . TRBV5-5 TGTGCCAGCAGCCCTACAAACTGGGGGCAGCCCCAGCATTTT CASSPTNWGQPQHF
TRBJ2-1 few TRBD1 TRBV12-3/TRBV12-4 TGTGCCAGCAGCTTTCAGGGGGTAGTTTCTGAGCAGTTCTTC CASSFQGVVSEQFF
TRBJ2-7 . . TRBV7-2 TGTGCCAGCAGCTTAAGAGGGAACTACGAGCAGTACTTC CASSLRGNYEQYF
TRBJ2-5 . TRBD2 TRBV11-2 TGTGCCAGCAGCTTAGTACTCTTCACTAGCGGGAATATGAGGGTGGGAGAGACCCAGTACTTC CASSLVLFTSGNMRVGETQYF
TRBJ2-2 many TRBD1 TRBV12-3/TRBV12-4 TGTGCCAGCAATTTTCGGACAGGGAAATCCGGGGAGCTGTTTTTT CASNFRTGKSGELFF
TRBJ2-7 many . TRBV4-2 TGTGCCAGCAGCCAAGTAGGCAGAATCGAGCAGTACTTC CASSQVGRIEQYF
TRBJ2-5 few . TRBV12-3/TRBV12-4 TGTGCCAGCAGCGGGATACAGAAAGAGACCCAGTACTTC CASSGIQKETQYF
TRBJ1-1 few . TRBV20-1 TGCAGTGCTGACCGAGGACAGAGCATGAACACTGAAGCTTTCTTT CSADRGQSMNTEAFF
TRBJ2-2 . TRBD1 TRBV7-8 TGTGCCAGCAGCCGGGACAGGGGGCCCATGCGGGAGCTGTTTTTT CASSRDRGPMRELFF
TRBJ2-2 many . TRBV7-8 TGTGCCAGCAGCCTTGCAGGGGCCACCGGGGAGCTGTTTTTT CASSLAGATGELFF
TRBJ2-7 . . TRBV20-1 TGCAGTGCTAGAGAACAGGGTCATCCCTACGAGCAGTACTTC CSAREQGHPYEQYF
TRBJ2-5 . TRBD1 TRBV7-9 TGTGCCAGCAGCTATGGGACAGGTCAAGAGACCCAGTACTTC CASSYGTGQETQYF
TRBJ2-7 . TRBD2 TRBV11-2 TGTGCCAGCAGCCGGACTAGCGGGAGAAACTACGAGCAGTACTTC CASSRTSGRNYEQYF
TRBJ2-1 . . TRBV7-8 TGTGCCAGCAGCTTAGAGAGCGATGAGCAGTTCTTC CASSLESDEQFF
TRBJ1-1 many TRBD1 TRBV6-5 TGTGCCAGCAGACTACAGGGGGCGAACACTGAAGCTTTCTTT CASRLQGANTEAFF